Presented here are 31 T cell receptor beta chains from one specimen sequenced in a study of T-cell reconstitution after alpha-beta-depleted transplantation in children (dated by TCRdb to 2016 to 2017). Receptor libraries were prepared by PCR. Instrument on record: Illumina HiSeq 2500. TCR library preparation used molecular barcoding, with unique molecular identifiers applied to normalize quantification of the TCRbeta repertoire. TCRdb ran its own pipeline on the public reads, namely fastp trimming at Q25 and MiXCR clone calling, and kept in-frame beta chains. Every entry covers one CDR3 protein and lists the most common genes and DNA from its rows. This sample has fewer than 400,000 distinct CDR3 sequences in its table, and roughly 20% of those were observed once. The top ten hold 3.8% of the sample. Here the sequenced sample was PBMCs from the stem cell graft donor, taken from the stem cell graft. Receptors originate from a human donor who donated a stem cell graft to a child with acute myeloid leukemia.

This clonotype turned up a few times. This rearrangement joins TRBV7-3 to TRBJ2-3; 9 positions agree with TRBD2. CDR3 length: 15 residues. Trimming removed 2 bases from V and 2 bases from J; junction bases left unmatched: 2. The V gene's germline CDR1 is SGHTA and CDR2 FQGTGA. CDR3 region: CASSLLAGDTDTQYF. The CDR3 coding sequence is TGTGCCAGCAGCTTATTAGCGGGGGACACAGATACGCAGTATTTT.

This clonotype is a singleton in its sample. The J gene is TRBJ2-3, the V gene TRBV7-9; 7 bases fit TRBD1. This CDR3 has 14 residues. Germline CDR1 SEHNR, CDR2 FQNEAQ (reference sequence). J was trimmed by 5 bases and V by 3 bases; bases with no gene match: 5. The CDR3 nucleotides read TGTGCCAGCAGCTTCAGGGGGAAGGTAGATACGCAGTATTTT. It is translated as CASSFRGKVDTQYF.

This clonotype has a single count. CDR3 amino acids: CSVLWGEQYF. The DNA of the CDR3 is TGCAGCGTCCTTTGGGGCGAGCAGTACTTC. The chain is built from TRBV29-1 and TRBJ2-7; no definite D call. Germline V lookup: CDR1 SQVTM, CDR2 ANQGSEA. CDR3 length: 10 amino acids. V was pared by 6 bases and J by 6 bases, with 9 bases between.

The chain couples TRBV9 to TRBJ2-3, with TRBD1 matching over 9 bases. The CDR3 extends over 15 amino acids. Trimming cost V 2 bases and J 5 bases; bases outside gene matches: 6. From germline, CDR1 is SGDLS and CDR2 YYNGEE. The CDR3 nucleotides read TGTGCCAGCAGCGTTGGGACAGGGAAGGGAGATACGCAGTATTTT. Its translation: CASSVGTGKGDTQYF.

In its sample, this clonotype was seen many times. V usage is TRBV6-5 and J usage is TRBJ2-3; a weak D match, TRBD2 (6 bases). The CDR3 is 15 residues long. Looked up from germline, CDR1 is MNHEY and CDR2 is SVGAGI. V dropped 2 bases and J dropped 3 bases, with 12 bases sitting between them. CDR3 protein: CASSYEAGPTDTQYF. CDR3 coding DNA: TGTGCCAGCAGTTACGAGGCGGGACCAACAGATACGCAGTATTTT.

J is TRBJ2-7 and V is TRBV20-1, with 10 positions matching TRBD2. V dropped 4 bases and J dropped 5; count of bases not matched to a gene: 23. Per the germline V gene, CDR1 is DFQATT and CDR2 is SNEGSKA (reference sequence). This CDR3 region has 19 residues. The CDR3 loop reads CSAKSSNFQREGERNEQYF. The CDR3 DNA is TGCAGTGCTAAATCCTCAAATTTTCAGCGGGAGGGAGAACGCAACGAGCAGTACTTC.

The sample holds many counts of this clonotype. This chain uses TRBV20-1 with TRBJ2-7, with TRBD2 matching over 9 bases. CDR1 and CDR2 from the germline V gene are DFQATT and SNEGSKA (reference sequence). This CDR3 comprises 14 residues. CDR3 DNA: TGCGGGGGGACTTCGGCGGGAGGGAACTACGAGCAGTACTTC. As protein: CGGTSAGGNYEQYF.

This clonotype was picked up a small number of times. V gene TRBV15 combines with J gene TRBJ1-1; no clear D. The CDR3 spans 14 residues. V was clipped by 5 bases and J by 8 bases, with 18 bases between them. Germline V gene data show CDR1 as LNHNV and CDR2 as YYDKDF (reference sequence). CDR3 in DNA: TGTGCCACCAGCGGACTAAGGACTGTTCAAGAAGCTTTCTTT. Translating gives CATSGLRTVQEAFF.

This clonotype came up many times. The chain employs TRBV10-3 and TRBJ1-5; maybe TRBD1 (5 bases). CDR3 size: 15 residues. The V gene lost 2 bases and the J gene lost 3 bases, with 11 bases spanning the gap. Germline V gene lookup returns CDR1 ENHRY and CDR2 SYGVKD. Written as DNA, the CDR3 is TGTGCCATCAGTGAGGGGCAGGGTTCCAATCAGCCCCAGCATTTT. Protein product: CAISEGQGSNQPQHF.

The rearrangement joins TRBV6-5 to TRBJ2-2; unclear D gene. The CDR3 runs to 13 residues. Germline V gives CDR1 MNHEY, CDR2 SVGAGI. Trimming shortened V by 0 bases and J by 7 bases, and 6 bases separated the two germline ends. CDR3 DNA sequence: TGTGCCAGCAGTTACTCGCTAGACGGGGAGCTGTTTTTT. As protein: CASSYSLDGELFF.

V and J are TRBV5-1 and TRBJ2-7, with 8 bases identical to TRBD1. This CDR3 comprises 15 residues. Germline CDR1 is SGHRS and CDR2 is YFSETQ. The ends lost 5 bases at V and 4 bases at J; junction bases unmatched: 11. The CDR3 reads CASSPKTGDGYEQYF. The DNA for the CDR3 is TGCGCCAGCAGTCCAAAGACAGGGGATGGGTACGAGCAGTACTTC. Filled out from reference TRBV5-1 and TRBJ2-7, the complete variable domain reads KAGVTQTPRYLIKTRGQQVTLSCSPISGHRSVSWYQQTPGQGLQFLFEYFSETQRNKGNFPGRFSGRQFSNSRSEMNVSTLELGDSALYLCASSPKTGDGYEQYFGPGTRLTVT.

In its sample, this clonotype was seen many times. This rearrangement joins TRBV25-1 to TRBJ2-1; D might be TRBD2 (5 bases). Trimming took off 3 bases at V and 4 bases at J, with 16 bases between the two ends. Germline V gene lookup returns CDR1 MGHDK and CDR2 SYGVNS. The CDR3 spans 16 residues. In nucleotides, the CDR3 is TGTGCCAGCAGTGATTATGTAGCGACCACTTACAATGAGCAGTTCTTC. Translated, it gives CASSDYVATTYNEQFF.

The gene calls are TRBV3-1 and TRBJ2-2; D is unresolved. V gave up 1 base and J gave up 1 base, with 16 bases separating them. Germline CDR1 LGHDT, CDR2 YNNKEL (reference sequence). The length of the CDR3 is 18 residues. CDR3 coding DNA: TGTGCCAGCAGCCAAGTTTCTCCACAGCCGTGGAACACCGGGGAGCTGTTTTTT. Protein: CASSQVSPQPWNTGELFF.

As DNA, the CDR3 is TGCAGCGTGGCTCCCAAGGGGGGGAACACTGAAGCTTTCTTT. This codes for CSVAPKGGNTEAFF. The V call is TRBV29-1, the J call TRBJ1-1; D is possibly TRBD1 (6 bases). This CDR3 spans 14 amino acids. Looked up from germline, CDR1 is SQVTM and CDR2 is ANQGSEA. V was trimmed by 6 bases and J by 1 base, leaving 15 bases between them.

The chain uses TRBV5-1 and TRBJ2-2; the D gene could be TRBD1 or TRBD2 (5 bases each). Trimming left V 6 bases short and J 2 bases short, with 14 bases between. CDR3 length: 15 amino acids. In germline, CDR1 is SGHRS, CDR2 YFSETQ. CDR3 nucleotide sequence: TGCGCCAGCACTATCGGGGCGTCTAACACCGGGGAGCTGTTTTTT. Translation: CASTIGASNTGELFF.

This clonotype was counted a few times. The chain employs TRBV5-1 and TRBJ2-3, with D hard to call. The CDR3 is 13 amino acids. V dropped 0 bases and J dropped 5 bases, with 7 bases sitting between them. The germline V gene encodes CDR1 SGHRS and CDR2 YFSETQ. CDR3 residues: CASSLGRQDTQYF. The CDR3 region has the DNA TGCGCCAGCAGCTTGGGTCGTCAAGATACGCAGTATTTT.

The gene calls are TRBV12-3 or TRBV12-4 and TRBJ2-7, with D perhaps matching TRBD1 (6 bases). The CDR3 consists of 16 residues. Trimming stripped 6 bases from V and 3 bases from J, with 21 bases between. The CDR3 is CASSPFGQCGLYEQYF. The CDR3 nucleotides are TGTGCCAGCAGCCCCTTCGGACAGTGTGGACTCTACGAGCAGTACTTC.

Ten or more counts support this clonotype. V and J are TRBV29-1 and TRBJ2-1, with 7 bases lining up with TRBD2. The junction had 14 bases not matched to a gene; V was cut back by 7 bases and J by 5 bases. Germline V lookup: CDR1 SQVTM, CDR2 ANQGSEA. CDR3 length: 15 amino acids. CDR3 in amino acids: CSERGGEKDNNEQFF. CDR3 DNA: TGCAGCGAGCGGGGCGGAGAGAAAGATAACAATGAGCAGTTCTTC.

The chain recombines TRBV2 with TRBJ1-1; D not certain. The V end lost 5 bases, the J end lost 3 bases, and 25 bases lay between the germline ends. The CDR3 is 18 residues long. The germline gives CDR1 SNHLY, CDR2 FYNNEI. CDR3 sequence reads: CASSNVTLGLIGDTEAFF. For the CDR3, the DNA is TGTGCCAGCAGTAACGTGACTTTGGGTCTTATTGGGGACACTGAAGCTTTCTTT. The variable domain in full, completed from reference TRBV2 and TRBJ1-1, reads EPEVTQTPSHQVTQMGQEVILRCVPISNHLYFYWYRQILGQKVEFLVSFYNNEISEKSEIFDDQFSVERPDGSNFTLKIRSTKLEDSAMYFCASSNVTLGLIGDTEAFFGQGTRLTVV.

V usage is TRBV28 and J usage is TRBJ1-1; tentative D call: TRBD1 (6 bases). This CDR3 contains 14 residues. Germline values: CDR1 MDHEN, CDR2 SYDVKM. Trimming took 5 bases from V and 5 from J, leaving 15 bases between them. CDR3 loop: CASSVAGEETEAFF. The CDR3 region has the DNA TGTGCCAGCAGTGTGGCAGGGGAGGAAACTGAAGCTTTCTTT.

The chain carries TRBV19 and TRBJ2-7; D is unclear. Germline-derived CDR1 and CDR2 are LNHDA and SQIVND (reference sequence). Between the trimmed V and J ends, which lost 2 bases and 0 bases, there was a span of 8 bases. The CDR3 extends over 14 amino acids. The DNA for the CDR3 is TGTGCCAGTAGTATAACGGTCAGCTCCTACGAGCAGTACTTC. Encoded protein: CASSITVSSYEQYF.

The CDR3: CATSRVRISRGVTNEKLFF. CDR3 DNA: TGTGCCACCAGCAGAGTTCGAATATCTAGAGGGGTGACTAATGAAAAACTGTTTTTT. The V gene is TRBV15, the J gene TRBJ1-4, with a tentative D call TRBD1 (5 bases). Trimming removed 1 base from V and 2 bases from J, with 20 bases in between. The CDR3 spans 19 residues. Germline CDR1 reads LNHNV; CDR2 reads YYDKDF (reference sequence).

The table lists this clonotype with many counts. The chain employs TRBV4-2 and TRBJ1-3; 7 nucleotides agree with TRBD1. The CDR3 is 15 amino acids. Per the germline V gene, CDR1 is LGHNA and CDR2 is YNFKEQ. J was trimmed by 7 bases and V by 4 bases; bases with no gene match: 10. The DNA for the CDR3 is TGTGCCAGCAGCCGCCTGAGACAGGGAGCGAACACCATATATTTT. This sequence encodes CASSRLRQGANTIYF.

V is TRBV10-3 and J is TRBJ1-5; D is ambiguous. CDR3 length: 17 residues. With 3 bases removed from V and 0 bases from J, the gap between germline ends came to 15 bases. Germline values: CDR1 ENHRY, CDR2 SYGVKD. The CDR3 nucleotides are TGTGCCATCAGTGAATTGGGGAACCTCTATAGCAATCAGCCCCAGCATTTT. It codes for CAISELGNLYSNQPQHF.

Ten or more counts support this clonotype. The CDR3 DNA reads TGTGCCAGCAGCTTACAGATGGGCGACACAAGTCACAATGAGCAGTTCTTC. Translation: CASSLQMGDTSHNEQFF. The chain carries TRBV7-9 and TRBJ2-1; no clear D gene. This CDR3 has 17 residues. V dropped 2 bases and J dropped 5 bases, with 19 bases sitting between them. Germline loops: CDR1 SEHNR, CDR2 FQNEAQ (reference sequence).

This clonotype was picked up a small number of times. This chain joins TRBV5-1 and TRBJ2-5; perhaps D is TRBD1 or TRBD2 (7 bases each). The CDR3 consists of 17 residues. V shed 0 bases and J shed 5 bases, with 20 bases lying between them. Germline CDR1 SGHRS, CDR2 YFSETQ. In DNA form, the CDR3 reads TGCGCCAGCAGCTTGGCCGACAGGGAGGGCCCCGTTGAGACCCAGTACTTC. Its translation: CASSLADREGPVETQYF.

Ten or more counts support this clonotype. This chain joins TRBV18 and TRBJ2-2; no firm D call. Germline V gives CDR1 KGHSH, CDR2 LQKENI. The CDR3 spans 16 residues. The ends were cut back, 0 bases at V and 0 bases at J, with 8 bases in the middle. The DNA for the CDR3 is TGTGCCAGCTCACCACCGTCTCCGGCGAACACCGGGGAGCTGTTTTTT. Encoded protein: CASSPPSPANTGELFF.

The chain combines TRBV19 with TRBJ1-1; D call uncertain. V lost 8 bases and J 3 bases, leaving 10 bases between the germline ends. The germline gives CDR1 LNHDA, CDR2 SQIVND (reference sequence). CDR3 length equals 12 residues. The CDR3 bases are TGTGCCAGTTCGAGGACTTACACTGAAGCTTTCTTT. It is translated as CASSRTYTEAFF. The full variable domain, with the rest looked up from reference TRBV19 and TRBJ1-1, is DGGITQSPKYLFRKEGQNVTLSCEQNLNHDAMYWYRQDPGQGLRLIYYSQIVNDFQKGDIAEGYSVSREKKESFPLTVTSAQKNPTAFYLCASSRTYTEAFFGQGTRLTVV.

This clonotype was counted ten times or more. The chain joins TRBV7-2 to TRBJ2-3; maybe TRBD2 (6 bases). V dropped 1 base and J dropped 15 bases, with 14 bases sitting between them. The CDR3 runs 12 residues. The V gene's germline CDR1 is SGHTA and CDR2 FQGNSA. CDR3 nucleotides: TGTGCCAGCAGCTTAGGGCCCCGGAGGGAATATTTT. This translates into CASSLGPRREYF.

This clonotype appeared a few times. This sequence joins TRBV13 and TRBJ2-7; 12 bases are a match to TRBD2. J lost 4 bases, V lost 4 bases, and 5 bases had no gene match. This CDR3 contains 15 residues. Germline CDR1 is PRHDT and CDR2 is FYEKMQ (reference sequence). DNA for the CDR3: TGTGCCAGCAGCTCGTCTAGCGGGAGGGCGTACGAGCAGTACTTC. Amino acids: CASSSSSGRAYEQYF.

The J gene is TRBJ2-7, the V gene TRBV25-1; D is uncertain. CDR3 length equals 16 residues. Between the trimmed V and J ends, which lost 1 base and 0 bases, there was a span of 13 bases. Germline assignment: CDR1 MGHDK and CDR2 SYGVNS. CDR3 residues: CASSEWNSTSSYEQYF. The CDR3, as DNA: TGTGCCAGCAGTGAATGGAATAGCACCAGCTCCTACGAGCAGTACTTC.